The sequence of this T cell receptor beta chain was determined in a study of T cell responses to AZD1222 COVID-19 vaccine. Repertoires were generated with immunoSEQ multiplex PCR, while TCRdb's copy carries only in-frame clones and drops some. The sample carries 150,000 to 200,000 clones, around 90% recorded once. A remark on this clone: As yet, its antigen is unknown.

The CDR3 contains 16 residues. V was pared by 7 bases and J by 3 bases, with 9 bases of the junction left unmatched. CDR1 is LNHDA, CDR2 SQIVND, per germline (reference sequence). Whole-study findings and limits: Unmutated variant regions are reportedly the target of nearly half of TCRs that are spike-specific. Females outnumbered males among donors, who were mostly white British; clonal diversity was possibly underestimated.

The chain is built from TRBV19 and TRBJ1-3; 10 positions match TRBD1. This clonotype originated in an adult who received the AZD1222 COVID-19 vaccine. Sequenced here: peripheral blood, sampled 28 days after the second AZD1222 dose. The CDR3 DNA reads as TGTGCCAGTATGGGGACAGGGGTGTTGCATGGAAACACCATATATTTT. Translating it yields CASMGTGVLHGNTIYF.